The 16 T cell receptor beta chains given below trace back to one sample, sequenced in a study of blood T cell repertoires in COVID-19. Using immunoSEQ multiplex PCR, the repertoire was profiled, and TCRdb retains in-frame clones only, with some absent. The sample yields roughly 53,000 clones, over 75% seen once. Input material: peripheral blood. All receptors derive from a middle-aged woman with active COVID-19.

The chain joins TRBV5-1 to TRBJ2-3; 11 bases align to TRBD2. Germline trimming cut 4 bases from V and 4 bases from J; bases unmatched to any gene: 8. The CDR3 consists of 16 residues. Germline loops: CDR1 SGHRS, CDR2 YFSETQ. The CDR3 loop reads CASSIPLAGVADTQYF. In DNA form, the CDR3 reads TGCGCCAGCAGCATACCACTAGCGGGGGTGGCAGATACGCAGTATTTT. Complete variable domain (other parts from reference TRBV5-1 and TRBJ2-3): KAGVTQTPRYLIKTRGQQVTLSCSPISGHRSVSWYQQTPGQGLQFLFEYFSETQRNKGNFPGRFSGRQFSNSRSEMNVSTLELGDSALYLCASSIPLAGVADTQYFGPGTRLTVL.

The CDR3 DNA reads TGTGCCACCAGTGCTTCGTCGGGTACGCAGTATTTT. Translating gives CATSASSGTQYF. The chain has TRBV24-1 and TRBJ2-3; D gene uncertain. This CDR3 region has 12 residues. Deletions cut 5 bases from V and 8 bases from J, with 10 bases between. Germline assignment: CDR1 KGHDR and CDR2 SFDVKD.

J is TRBJ2-1 and V is TRBV7-3; 7 nucleotides line up with TRBD2. The germline gives CDR1 SGHTA, CDR2 FQGTGA. With 2 bases clipped from V and 4 bases from J, the junction kept 11 bases outside the gene matches. CDR3 length: 17 residues. The CDR3 nucleotides are TGTGCCAGCAGCTTAGATGGGGCCAGCGGGAAATACAATGAGCAGTTCTTC. It yields the protein CASSLDGASGKYNEQFF.

V usage is TRBV7-6 and J usage is TRBJ2-1, with 8 bases fitting TRBD2. The CDR3 covers 16 residues. Germline values: CDR1 SGHVS, CDR2 FNYEAQ. With V trimmed by 5 bases and J by 7 bases, 13 bases remained unmatched. The CDR3 DNA sequence: TGTGCCAGCAGCGACAAAAGACTGGCGGGGGGAAATGAGCAGTTCTTC. It specifies CASSDKRLAGGNEQFF. The full variable domain, completed using reference TRBV7-6 and TRBJ2-1, is GAGVSQSPRYKVTKRGQDVALRCDPISGHVSLYWYRQALGQGPEFLTYFNYEAQQDKSGLPNDRFSAERPEGSISTLTIQRTEQRDSAMYRCASSDKRLAGGNEQFFGPGTRLTVL.

The chain has TRBV30 and TRBJ1-2, with TRBD1 matching over 12 bases. V shed 2 bases, J shed 8 bases, and the junction held 12 bases outside the gene matches. Germline V gives CDR1 GTSNPN, CDR2 SVGIG (reference sequence). The CDR3 sequence is 16 residues long. CDR3 residues: CAWSPKEGTGGEGYTF. The CDR3 DNA sequence: TGTGCCTGGAGTCCAAAGGAAGGGACAGGGGGCGAAGGCTACACCTTC.

This chain links TRBV6-5 with TRBJ1-1; D call uncertain. Per germline, CDR1 MNHEY and CDR2 SVGAGI. The CDR3 runs 15 residues. The V and J ends lost 6 bases and 2 bases respectively, with 16 bases between them. CDR3 protein: CASSRPLSGNTEAFF. The DNA of the CDR3 is TGTGCCAGCAGCCGCCCCCTTTCGGGAAACACTGAAGCTTTCTTT.

This clone was recorded once. The chain has TRBV5-4 and TRBJ1-3; 9 bases fit TRBD1. The junction had 8 bases not matched to a gene; V was cut back by 4 bases and J by 3 bases. CDR1 and CDR2 from the germline V gene are SGHNT and YYREEE (reference sequence). The CDR3 length is 16 residues. Written as DNA, the CDR3 is TGTGCCAGCAGCACCCCCCCGACAGGGGGTGGAAACACCATATATTTT. Translating gives CASSTPPTGGGNTIYF. The full variable domain, completed using reference TRBV5-4 and TRBJ1-3, is ETGVTQSPTHLIKTRGQQVTLRCSSQSGHNTVSWYQQALGQGPQFIFQYYREEENGRGNFPPRFSGLQFPNYSSELNVNALELDDSALYLCASSTPPTGGGNTIYFGEGSWLTVV.

CDR3 DNA: TGTGCCAGCAGTTTTAGCAGGGCGCAAGATACGCAGTATTTT. This gives the protein CASSFSRAQDTQYF. The gene calls are TRBV27 and TRBJ2-3; D may be TRBD1 (5 bases). The CDR3 runs 14 residues. The V gene lost 3 bases and the J gene lost 5 bases, with 12 bases spanning the gap. Germline lookup yields CDR1 MNHEY and CDR2 SMNVEV (reference sequence).

The rearrangement uses TRBV7-8 and TRBJ1-1; 8 nucleotides match TRBD1. Germline CDR1 SGHVS, CDR2 FQNEAQ. The CDR3 runs 17 residues. With V trimmed by 5 bases and J by 4 bases, 15 bases remained unmatched. CDR3 in amino acids: CASSPEAGGAGSTEAFF. CDR3 DNA sequence: TGTGCCAGCAGCCCCGAGGCAGGGGGCGCGGGGAGCACTGAAGCTTTCTTT.

The CDR3 spells CASSIVGASNTGELFF. The CDR3 bases are TGTGCCAGTAGTATAGTGGGGGCTTCGAACACCGGGGAGCTGTTTTTT. This chain uses TRBV19 with TRBJ2-2; D is perhaps TRBD1 (6 bases). CDR3 length: 16 amino acids. The ends were cut back, 1 base at V and 0 bases at J, with 9 bases in the middle. Germline assignment: CDR1 LNHDA and CDR2 SQIVND (reference sequence). Full variable domain (outside the CDR3, taken from reference TRBV19 and TRBJ2-2): DGGITQSPKYLFRKEGQNVTLSCEQNLNHDAMYWYRQDPGQGLRLIYYSQIVNDFQKGDIAEGYSVSREKKESFPLTVTSAQKNPTAFYLCASSIVGASNTGELFFGEGSRLTVL.

The chain employs TRBV18 and TRBJ2-3; possibly TRBD1 for D (6 bases). Germline loops: CDR1 KGHSH, CDR2 LQKENI. Deletions cut 2 bases from V and 3 bases from J, with 9 bases between. The CDR3 is made up of 14 amino acids. The CDR3 loop reads CASSPSGQTDTQYF. The CDR3, as DNA: TGTGCCAGCTCACCATCGGGACAAACAGATACGCAGTATTTT. Filled out from reference TRBV18 and TRBJ2-3, the complete variable domain reads NAGVMQNPRHLVRRRGQEARLRCSPMKGHSHVYWYRQLPEEGLKFMVYLQKENIIDESGMPKERFSAEFPKEGPSILRIQQVVRGDSAAYFCASSPSGQTDTQYFGPGTRLTVL.

This chain connects TRBV5-5 to TRBJ2-1; unclear D gene. Trimming pared 3 bases from V and 7 bases from J, leaving 8 bases between. This CDR3 region has 12 residues. Germline CDR1 SGHKS, CDR2 YYEKEE (reference sequence). CDR3 bases: TGTGCCAGCAGCTGGGCCGTAAATGAGCAGTTCTTC. Translating gives CASSWAVNEQFF.

V gene TRBV27 combines with J gene TRBJ1-1; a possible D gene is TRBD1 (5 bases). Germline V gene sequence: CDR1 MNHEY, CDR2 SMNVEV (reference sequence). This CDR3 is built from 13 residues. Trimming left V 2 bases short and J 1 base short, with 5 bases between. The CDR3 nucleotides are TGTGCCAGCAGTTTAAGGGGGAACACTGAAGCTTTCTTT. Its translation: CASSLRGNTEAFF.

The V call is TRBV5-1, the J call TRBJ2-1; 11 positions agree with TRBD2. Trimming at V came to 5 bases and at J to 3 bases, leaving 4 bases not matched to a gene. In germline, CDR1 is SGHRS, CDR2 YFSETQ. CDR3 length: 15 residues. CDR3 residues: CASSLLAGDYNEQFF. The CDR3 DNA reads as TGCGCCAGCAGTTTACTAGCGGGGGACTACAATGAGCAGTTCTTC.

The chain combines TRBV29-1 with TRBJ2-1; 16 bases line up with TRBD2. CDR3 length: 17 residues. V was clipped by 6 bases and J by 5 bases; unmatched bases: 10. CDR1 is SQVTM, CDR2 ANQGSEA, per germline. CDR3 in amino acids: CSVIPGLAGGIDNEQFF. The DNA of the CDR3 is TGCAGCGTGATACCGGGACTAGCGGGGGGGATAGACAATGAGCAGTTCTTC.

J is TRBJ1-4 and V is TRBV12-3 or TRBV12-4; possibly TRBD1 for D (5 bases). V was shortened by 7 bases and J by 4 bases, with 10 bases between the two germline ends. The CDR3 contains 13 residues. The CDR3: CASTHRNNEKLFF. CDR3 sequence (DNA): TGTGCCAGCACCCACAGGAATAATGAAAAACTGTTTTTT.